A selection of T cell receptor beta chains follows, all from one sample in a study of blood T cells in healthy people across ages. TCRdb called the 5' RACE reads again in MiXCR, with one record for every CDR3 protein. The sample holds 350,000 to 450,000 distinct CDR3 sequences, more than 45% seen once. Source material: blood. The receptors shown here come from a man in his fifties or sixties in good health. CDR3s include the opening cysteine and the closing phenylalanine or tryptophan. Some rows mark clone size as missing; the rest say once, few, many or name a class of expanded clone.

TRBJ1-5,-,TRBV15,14,CATSRDMGSQPQHF
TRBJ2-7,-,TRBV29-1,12,CSVSRDRYEQYF
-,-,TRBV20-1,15,CSARDAGRGYNEQYF
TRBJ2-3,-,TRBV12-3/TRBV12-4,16,CASKTAGPTSTDTQYF
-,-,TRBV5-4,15,CASSPQGAPGNEQYF
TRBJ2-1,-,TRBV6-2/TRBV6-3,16,CASRDPGTSGMKGQFF
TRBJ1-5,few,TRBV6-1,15,CASSEAGGYNQPQHF
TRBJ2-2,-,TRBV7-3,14,CASQRERITGELFF
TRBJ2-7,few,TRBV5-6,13,CASSLLQGYEQYF
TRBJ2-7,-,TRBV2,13,CTSSGARQSEQYF
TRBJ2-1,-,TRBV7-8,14,CASSFQGRGTEQFF
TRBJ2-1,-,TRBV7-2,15,CASSFGTVSYNEQFF
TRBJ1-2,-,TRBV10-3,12,CAISEEGYGYTF
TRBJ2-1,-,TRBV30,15,CAWSVKGQTQETQFF
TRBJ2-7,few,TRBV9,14,CASSAGSGAYEQYF
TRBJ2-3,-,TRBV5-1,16,CASSQRTRLNTDTQYF
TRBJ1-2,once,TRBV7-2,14,CASSSYRTADGYTF
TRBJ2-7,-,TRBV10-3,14,CAISGGELGYEQYF
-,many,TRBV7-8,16,CASSLREPGSYNEQYF
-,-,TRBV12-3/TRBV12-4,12,CASSLRIYEQYF
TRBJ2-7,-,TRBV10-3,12,CANGAGSYEQYF
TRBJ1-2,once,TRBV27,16,CASRGTGGPARSVYTF
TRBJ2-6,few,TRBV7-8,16,CASSLSGVSGANVLTF
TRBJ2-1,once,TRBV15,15,CATSPGQGKNNEQFF
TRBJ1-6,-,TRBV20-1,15,CSARAVSAYNSPLHF
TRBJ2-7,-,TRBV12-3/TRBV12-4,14,CASRSTVGTHEQYF
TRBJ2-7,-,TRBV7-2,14,CASSLGGLAEEQYF
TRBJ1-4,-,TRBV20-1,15,CSVIGADRGSEKLFF
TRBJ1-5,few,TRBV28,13,CASEGVNNQPQHF
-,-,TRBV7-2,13,CASSTPGRSEQYF
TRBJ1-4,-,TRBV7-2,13,CASSFRDESELFF
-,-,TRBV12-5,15,CASGPDLGGIHEQYF
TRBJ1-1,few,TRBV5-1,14,CASSPLALNTEAFF
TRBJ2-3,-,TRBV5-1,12,CASRSSTDTQYF
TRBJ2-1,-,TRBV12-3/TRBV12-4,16,CASSLAGSSVGNEQFF
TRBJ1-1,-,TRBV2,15,CASVQRQPWDTEAFF
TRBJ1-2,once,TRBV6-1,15,CASSEVSTGTYGYTF
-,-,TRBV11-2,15,CASSLVSGSYNEQYF
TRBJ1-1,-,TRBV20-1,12,CSATEGDTEAFF
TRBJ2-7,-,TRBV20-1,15,CSANQPGQGTYEQYF
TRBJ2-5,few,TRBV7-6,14,CASSARPSVQTQYF
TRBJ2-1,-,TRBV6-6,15,CASSYRPRELDEQFF
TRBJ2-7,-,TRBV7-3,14,CASSSGPRVGEQYF
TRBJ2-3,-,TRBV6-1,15,CASSEAPGLPDTQYF
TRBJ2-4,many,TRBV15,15,CATKPTSGGPNIQYF
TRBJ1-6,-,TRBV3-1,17,CASSPPLQSSYNSPLHF
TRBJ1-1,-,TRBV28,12,CASSLAAYEAFF
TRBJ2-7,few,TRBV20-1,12,CSARSSSYEQYF
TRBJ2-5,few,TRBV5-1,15,CASSLAGRDDETQYF
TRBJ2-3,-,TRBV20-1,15,CSASTPGLRTDTQYF
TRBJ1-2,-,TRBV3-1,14,CASSRTGGDYGYTF
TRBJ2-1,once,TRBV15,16,CATSRGGPLSYNEQFF
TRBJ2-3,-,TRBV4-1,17,CASSQDEGSLVTDTQYF
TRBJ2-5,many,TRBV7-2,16,CASSSEIAGSWKTQYF
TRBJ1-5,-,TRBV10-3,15,CAISELPDSNQPQHF